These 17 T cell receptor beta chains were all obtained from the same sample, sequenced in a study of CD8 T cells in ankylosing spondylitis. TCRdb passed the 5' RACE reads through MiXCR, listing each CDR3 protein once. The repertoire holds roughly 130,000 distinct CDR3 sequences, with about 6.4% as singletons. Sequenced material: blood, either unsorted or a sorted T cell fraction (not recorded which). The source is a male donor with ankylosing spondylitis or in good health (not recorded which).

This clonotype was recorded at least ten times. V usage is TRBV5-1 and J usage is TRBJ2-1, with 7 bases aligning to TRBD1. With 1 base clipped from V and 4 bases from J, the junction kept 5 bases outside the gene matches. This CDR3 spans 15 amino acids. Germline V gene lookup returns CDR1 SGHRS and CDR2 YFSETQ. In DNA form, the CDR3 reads TGCGCCAGCAGCTTGACAGGGGAAGATTACAATGAGCAGTTCTTC. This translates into CASSLTGEDYNEQFF.

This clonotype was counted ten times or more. The CDR3 is CASRRAGGGTGELFF. Written as DNA, the CDR3 is TGCGCCAGCCGAAGAGCTGGGGGCGGCACCGGGGAGCTGTTTTTT. The chain joins TRBV10-2 to TRBJ2-2; TRBD1 is a possible D gene (6 bases). The V end lost 8 bases, the J end lost 4 bases, and 17 bases lay between the germline ends. Germline V lookup: CDR1 WSHSY, CDR2 SAAADI. The CDR3 sequence is 15 residues long.

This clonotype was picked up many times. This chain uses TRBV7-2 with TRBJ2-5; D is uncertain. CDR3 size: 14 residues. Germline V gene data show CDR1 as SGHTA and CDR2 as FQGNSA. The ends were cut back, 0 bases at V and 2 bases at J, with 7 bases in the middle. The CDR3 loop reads CASSLARLQETQYF. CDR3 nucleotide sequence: TGTGCCAGCAGCTTAGCGAGGCTACAAGAGACCCAGTACTTC.

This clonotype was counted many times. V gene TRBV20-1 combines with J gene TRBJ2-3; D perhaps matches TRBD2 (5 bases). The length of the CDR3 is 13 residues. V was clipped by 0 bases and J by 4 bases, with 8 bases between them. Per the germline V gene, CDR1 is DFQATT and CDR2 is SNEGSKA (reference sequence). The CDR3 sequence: CSAREGAADTQYF. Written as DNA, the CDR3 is TGCAGTGCTAGAGAGGGAGCGGCAGATACGCAGTATTTT.

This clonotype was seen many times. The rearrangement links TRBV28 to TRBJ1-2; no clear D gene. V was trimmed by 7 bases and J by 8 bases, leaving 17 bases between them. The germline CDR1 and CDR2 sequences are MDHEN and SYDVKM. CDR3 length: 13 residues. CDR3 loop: CASTGRISSGYTF. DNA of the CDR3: TGTGCCAGCACGGGCAGGATCTCCTCGGGCTACACCTTC.

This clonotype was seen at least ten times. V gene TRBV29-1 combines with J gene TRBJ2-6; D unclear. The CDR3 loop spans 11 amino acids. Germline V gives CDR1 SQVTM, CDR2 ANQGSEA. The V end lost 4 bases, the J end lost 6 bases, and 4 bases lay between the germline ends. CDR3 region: CSVVAANVLTF. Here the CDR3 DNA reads TGCAGCGTTGTCGCGGCCAACGTCCTGACTTTC.

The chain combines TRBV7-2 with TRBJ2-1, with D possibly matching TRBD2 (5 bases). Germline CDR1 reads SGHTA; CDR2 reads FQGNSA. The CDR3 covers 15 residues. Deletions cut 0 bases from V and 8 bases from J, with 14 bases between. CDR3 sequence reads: CASSLASRGGHEQFF. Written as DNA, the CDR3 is TGTGCCAGCAGCTTAGCATCACGGGGTGGCCATGAGCAGTTCTTC.

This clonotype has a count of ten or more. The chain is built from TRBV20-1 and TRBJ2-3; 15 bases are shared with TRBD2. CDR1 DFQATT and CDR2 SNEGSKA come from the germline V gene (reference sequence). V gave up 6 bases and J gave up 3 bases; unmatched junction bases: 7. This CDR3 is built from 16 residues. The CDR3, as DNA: TGCAGTGCCTATGGACTAGCGGGGGGGATTACAGATACGCAGTATTTT. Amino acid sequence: CSAYGLAGGITDTQYF.

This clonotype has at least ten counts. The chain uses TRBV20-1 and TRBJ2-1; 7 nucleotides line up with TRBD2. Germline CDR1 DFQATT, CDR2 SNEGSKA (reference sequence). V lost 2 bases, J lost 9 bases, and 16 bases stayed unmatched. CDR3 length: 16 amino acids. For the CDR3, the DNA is TGCAGTGCTAGAAGCCTAGGGGCGGGAGAAGCTGCTGAGCAGTTCTTC. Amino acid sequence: CSARSLGAGEAAEQFF.

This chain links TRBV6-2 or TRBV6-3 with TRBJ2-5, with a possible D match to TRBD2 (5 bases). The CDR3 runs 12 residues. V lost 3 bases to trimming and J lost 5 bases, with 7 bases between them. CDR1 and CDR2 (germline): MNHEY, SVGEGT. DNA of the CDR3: TGTGCCAGCAGTTATCCGGGGGAGACCCAGTACTTC. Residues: CASSYPGETQYF.

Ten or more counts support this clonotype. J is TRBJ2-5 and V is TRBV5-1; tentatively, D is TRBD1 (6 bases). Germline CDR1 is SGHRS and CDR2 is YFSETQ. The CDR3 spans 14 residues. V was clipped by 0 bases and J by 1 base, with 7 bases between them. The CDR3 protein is CASSLGTVQETQYF. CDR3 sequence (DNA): TGCGCCAGCAGCTTGGGGACAGTCCAAGAGACCCAGTACTTC. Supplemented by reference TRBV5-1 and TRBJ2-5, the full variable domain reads KAGVTQTPRYLIKTRGQQVTLSCSPISGHRSVSWYQQTPGQGLQFLFEYFSETQRNKGNFPGRFSGRQFSNSRSEMNVSTLELGDSALYLCASSLGTVQETQYFGPGTRLLVL.

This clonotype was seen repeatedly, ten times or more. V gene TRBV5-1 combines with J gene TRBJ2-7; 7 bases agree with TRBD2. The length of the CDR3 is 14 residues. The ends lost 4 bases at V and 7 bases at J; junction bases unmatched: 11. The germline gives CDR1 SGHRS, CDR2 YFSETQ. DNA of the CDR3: TGCGCCAGCAGCATCACTCCTCGGGAGGCTGAGCAGTACTTC. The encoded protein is CASSITPREAEQYF.

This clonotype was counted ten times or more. CDR3 in DNA: TGCAGTGCTAGTGCTAGCGGGAGAGAGACCCAGTACTTC. Its translation is CSASASGRETQYF. This chain uses TRBV20-1 with TRBJ2-5; 10 bases are shared with TRBD2. Trimming removed 3 bases from V and 4 bases from J; junction bases left unmatched: 2. Germline CDR1 and CDR2: DFQATT and SNEGSKA (reference sequence). CDR3 length: 13 amino acids.

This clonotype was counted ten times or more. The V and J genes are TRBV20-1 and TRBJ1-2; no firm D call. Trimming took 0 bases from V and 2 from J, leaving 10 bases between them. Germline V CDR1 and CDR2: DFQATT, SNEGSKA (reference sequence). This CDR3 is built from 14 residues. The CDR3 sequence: CSARDSDKNYGYTF. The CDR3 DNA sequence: TGCAGTGCTAGAGATAGTGACAAAAACTATGGCTACACCTTC.

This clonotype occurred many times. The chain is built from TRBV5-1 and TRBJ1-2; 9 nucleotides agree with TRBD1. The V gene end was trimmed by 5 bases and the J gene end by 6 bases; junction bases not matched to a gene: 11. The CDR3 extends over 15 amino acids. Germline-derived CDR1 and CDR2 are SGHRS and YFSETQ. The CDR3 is CASSGVTGGEDGYTF. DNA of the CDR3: TGCGCCAGCAGTGGAGTGACAGGGGGAGAGGATGGCTACACCTTC.

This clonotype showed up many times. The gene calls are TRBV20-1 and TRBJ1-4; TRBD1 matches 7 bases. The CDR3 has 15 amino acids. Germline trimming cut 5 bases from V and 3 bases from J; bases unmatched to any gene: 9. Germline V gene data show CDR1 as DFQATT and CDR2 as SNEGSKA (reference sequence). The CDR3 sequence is CSAGQGGSANEKLFF. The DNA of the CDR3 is TGCAGTGCTGGTCAAGGGGGCTCGGCTAATGAAAAACTGTTTTTT.

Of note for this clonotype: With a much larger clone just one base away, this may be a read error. The CDR3 loop reads CCALSQEERRLYNEQFF. CDR3 coding DNA: TGCTGTGCCCTCAGTCAGGAGGAGCGGCGATTATACAATGAGCAGTTCTTC. The chain employs TRBV20-1 and TRBJ2-1, with a tentative D call TRBD2 (5 bases). The germline gives CDR1 DFQATT, CDR2 SNEGSKA (reference sequence). The CDR3 consists of 17 residues.